These T cell receptor beta chains were read from a single sample in a study of shared clonotypes between healthy human individuals. The repertoire was sequenced with immunoSEQ multiplex PCR; TCRdb's copy has only in-frame clones and lacks some. The table lists fewer than 650,000 clones, just over 75% of them singletons. Sequences were obtained from PBMCs. These receptors were collected from a woman aged 40 to 50 in good health. Some clones in this sample may be carry-over from other donors' samples. The CDR3 runs from the conserved cysteine through the conserved F or W. Each record gives: J gene, V gene, clone size, CDR3 protein. For some rows the clone size is stated as once, few or many, or as a class when expanded; others skip it.

J: TRBJ1-1
V: TRBV18
size: once
CDR3: CASSPGTPNTEAFF

J: TRBJ1-2
V: TRBV4-2
size: NA
CDR3: CASSQDQAGFYGYTF

J: TRBJ2-3
V: TRBV5-1
size: NA
CDR3: CASSASIQGGWDTQYF

J: TRBJ2-3
V: TRBV4-2
size: NA
CDR3: CASSQVKTSGGTDTQYF

J: TRBJ2-7
V: TRBV11-1
size: once
CDR3: CASSLVGEPGYEQYF

J: TRBJ2-5
V: TRBV27
size: NA
CDR3: CASSRTWDRSETQYF

J: TRBJ1-1
V: TRBV2
size: few
CDR3: CASSEEDTEAFF

J: TRBJ2-1
V: TRBV12-1
size: NA
CDR3: CASSFASGSNEQFF

J: TRBJ2-1
V: TRBV30
size: once
CDR3: CAWTTLLMGPEGNEQFF

J: TRBJ1-5
V: TRBV19
size: once
CDR3: CASSLQGSQPQHF

J: TRBJ2-1
V: TRBV10-2
size: many
CDR3: CASSEPGLAGNNEQFF

J: TRBJ1-1
V: TRBV7-8
size: NA
CDR3: CASSLGGQWWAFF

J: TRBJ1-1
V: TRBV11-1
size: NA
CDR3: CASSLYGLNTEAFF

J: TRBJ1-2
V: TRBV7-2
size: NA
CDR3: CASSLGIFYGYTF

J: TRBJ2-3
V: TRBV28
size: NA
CDR3: CASSLARGGFDTQYF

J: TRBJ2-6
V: TRBV10-3
size: NA
CDR3: CAISGFSSGANVLTF

J: TRBJ1-1
V: TRBV30
size: NA
CDR3: CAWSDRGEAFF

J: TRBJ2-2
V: TRBV15
size: many
CDR3: CATSREPSDRGYTGELFF

J: TRBJ2-3
V: TRBV4-2
size: NA
CDR3: CASSQDTSGRVSTDTQYF